This T cell receptor beta chain comes out of a study of identical twins. TCRdb reprocessed the 5' RACE reads via MiXCR and lists one record per CDR3 protein. This repertoire shows approximately 550,000 distinct CDR3 sequences, about a fifth found once; its top ten account for about 0.5%. CDR3 size: 14 residues. Germline lookup yields CDR1 SNHLY and CDR2 FYNNEI. Trimming at V came to 7 bases and at J to 7 bases, leaving 8 bases not matched to a gene. The sample was also linked to a second study, of yellow fever vaccine responses in identical twins.

What was sequenced was CD4+ T cells sorted from blood. The sequence was collected from a young woman in good health. The chain is built from TRBV2 and TRBJ2-1; 9 bases match TRBD1. DNA for the CDR3: TGTGCCAGCATGCTACAGGGGGCGAATAATGAGCAGTTCTTC. Translating gives CASMLQGANNEQFF. Looking up the rest from reference TRBV2 and TRBJ2-1 gives the full variable domain: EPEVTQTPSHQVTQMGQEVILRCVPISNHLYFYWYRQILGQKVEFLVSFYNNEISEKSEIFDDQFSVERPDGSNFTLKIRSTKLEDSAMYFCASMLQGANNEQFFGPGTRLTVL.